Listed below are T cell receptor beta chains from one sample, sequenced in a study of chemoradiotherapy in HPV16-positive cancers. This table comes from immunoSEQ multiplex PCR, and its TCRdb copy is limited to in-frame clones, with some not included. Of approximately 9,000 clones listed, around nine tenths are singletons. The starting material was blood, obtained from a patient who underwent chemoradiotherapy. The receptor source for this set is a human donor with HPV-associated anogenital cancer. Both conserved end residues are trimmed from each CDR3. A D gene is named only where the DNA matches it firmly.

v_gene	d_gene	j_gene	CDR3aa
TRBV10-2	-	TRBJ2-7	ASSEVAGGGYEQY
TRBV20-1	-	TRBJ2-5	SALYPPQQY
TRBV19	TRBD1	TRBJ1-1	ASSIFRTGWNTEAF
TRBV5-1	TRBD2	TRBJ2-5	ASSLALAGGPQETQY
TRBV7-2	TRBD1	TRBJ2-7	ASSRSGGYEQY
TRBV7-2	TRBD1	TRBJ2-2	ASSFRQGTGELF
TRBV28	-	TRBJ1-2	ASSTLDSPYGYT
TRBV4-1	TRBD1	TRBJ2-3	ASSQDVTGFLDTQY
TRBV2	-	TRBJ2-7	ASSSGHLSYEQY
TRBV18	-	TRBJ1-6	ASSSVDNSPLH
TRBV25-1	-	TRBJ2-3	ASKRSTDTQY
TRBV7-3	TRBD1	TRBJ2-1	ASSSTGEYLNEQF
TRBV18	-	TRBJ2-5	ASSPIQETQY
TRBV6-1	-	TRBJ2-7	ASRDNYEQY
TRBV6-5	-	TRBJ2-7	ASSYAGQTYEQY
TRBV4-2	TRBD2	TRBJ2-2	ASSQDPLAGVGAGELF
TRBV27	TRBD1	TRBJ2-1	ASSFGQGISYNEQF
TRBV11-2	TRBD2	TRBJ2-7	ASSEGLFAGEDEQY
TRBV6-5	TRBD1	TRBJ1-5	ASSLTGGNQPQH
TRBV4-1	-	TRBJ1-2	ASSSKGLVDGYT
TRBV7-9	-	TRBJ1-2	ASSPDGNYGYT
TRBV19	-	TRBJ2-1	ASSWGSSYNEQF
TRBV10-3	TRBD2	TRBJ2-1	AISESKGGISSEQF
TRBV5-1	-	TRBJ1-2	ASSKDSNYGYT
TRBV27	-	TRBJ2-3	ASRAVLDTDTQY
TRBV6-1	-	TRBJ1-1	ASSETWNTEAF
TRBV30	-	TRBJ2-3	AWSPGAAPFTDTQY
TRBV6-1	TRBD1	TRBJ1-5	ASSEAEGQGHQPQH
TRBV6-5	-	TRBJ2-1	ASSHGPEQF
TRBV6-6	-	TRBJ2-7	ASSYRTVDEQY
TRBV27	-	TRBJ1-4	ASSLSGPYYRVANEKLF
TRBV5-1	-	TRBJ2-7	ASSLVQGGPYEQY
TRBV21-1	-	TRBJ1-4	ASQGQGLIEKLF
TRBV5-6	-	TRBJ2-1	ASSPTQGIWGEQF
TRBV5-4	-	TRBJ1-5	ASSLGPIQPQH
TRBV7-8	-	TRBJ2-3	ASSLVSDTQY
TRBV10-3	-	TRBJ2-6	AISESGASGANVLT
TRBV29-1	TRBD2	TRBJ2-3	SVYSAGVIYTQY
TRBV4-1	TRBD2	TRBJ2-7	ASSQEVAGAPYEQY
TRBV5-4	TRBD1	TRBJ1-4	ASRGQGEEKLF
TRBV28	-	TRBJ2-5	ASSPQQGGGRETQY
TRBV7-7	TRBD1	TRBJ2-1	ASSPDRGNEQF
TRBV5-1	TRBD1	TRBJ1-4	ASSPGQGGTNEKLF
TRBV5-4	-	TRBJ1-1	ASSLSSITEAF
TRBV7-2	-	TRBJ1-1	ASSYLVRMGVHTEAF
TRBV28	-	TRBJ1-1	ASSFLEAAF
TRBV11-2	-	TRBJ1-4	ASSLDSRLEKLF